This T cell receptor beta chain was sequenced during a study of regulatory T cells in long-lasting Graves disease. In building TCR beta libraries, iRepertoire HTBI primers were used together with Arm-PCR of CDR3 regions. TCRdb reprocessed the multiplex PCR reads with MiXCR, giving one entry per CDR3 protein. The repertoire holds about 290,000 distinct CDR3 sequences, with under 25% as singletons. Time point reported: persistent/refractory GD, antithyroid drugs over 5 years with positive TRAb. Isolated PBMC RNA provided the starting material for the TCR library. CDR1 SQVTM and CDR2 ANQGSEA come from the germline V gene. The CDR3 runs 13 residues. Trimming stripped 3 bases from V and 5 bases from J, with 11 bases between.

The origin of this receptor is a female donor with Graves disease. The chain links TRBV29-1 to TRBJ2-1, with a tentative D call TRBD1 (5 bases). The sample here was peripheral blood mononuclear cells (PBMCs), taken when the disease was refractory, from a patient treated with antithyroid drugs. In nucleotides, the CDR3 is TGCAGCGTTGAGGTGACAGCCCACAATGAGCAGTTCTTC. Residues: CSVEVTAHNEQFF.